The entry that follows covers one T cell receptor beta chain sequence. What it recognizes is unknown. This entry is derived from a study of blood T cells in healthy people across ages. Findings and limits, study-wide: There were more naive CD4+ cells and higher diversity in long-lived donors than in aged donors.

A second PCR of roughly 7 to 11 cycles used a sample-barcoded 5' primer and a J-beta primer mix. Via MiXCR, TCRdb re-called the 5' RACE reads, giving one row per CDR3 protein. This table holds 630,000 or so distinct CDR3 sequences, roughly 32% found once. This CDR3 comprises 15 residues. In germline, CDR1 is MNHEY, CDR2 SVGAGI. V was pared by 6 bases and J by 2 bases, with 16 bases between. J is TRBJ2-5 and V is TRBV6-5; a weak D match, TRBD2 (6 bases). This receptor was taken from a woman older than 75 in good health. Sequencing was carried out using blood. The CDR3 region is CASSGTSAQQETQYF. The CDR3 coding sequence is TGTGCCAGCAGCGGGACTTCGGCCCAACAAGAGACCCAGTACTTC.